Each of the 10 T cell receptor beta chains below was sequenced from the same sample in a study of a mutant IDH1 vaccine in newly diagnosed glioma. The time point is: week 35, safety follow-up. Doses comprised 300 ug of mutant IDH1 20-mer peptide each, plus topical imiquimod. These TCRs are of unknown antigen specificity. TCRdb's table, derived via immunoSEQ multiplex PCR, lists solely in-frame clones and lacks some. The sample holds around 44,000 clones; roughly 84% are singletons and the top ten take around 6.7%. The source was PBMCs, collected from a glioma patient whose treatment included an IDH1 peptide vaccine. These receptors were obtained from a middle-aged man with glioma.

This clone showed up just a few times. The V call is TRBV7-2, the J call TRBJ2-7; D tentatively reads TRBD1 or TRBD2 (5 bases each). V dropped 7 bases and J dropped 4 bases, with 17 bases sitting between them. Germline lookup yields CDR1 SGHTA and CDR2 FQGNSA. The CDR3 contains 14 residues. CDR3 loop: CASNTAGWGYEQYF. The DNA for the CDR3 is TGTGCCAGCAACACTGCTGGGTGGGGGTACGAGCAGTACTTC.

The chain joins TRBV19 to TRBJ1-2, with 7 positions matching TRBD1. CDR1 is LNHDA and CDR2 is SQIVND in the germline V gene (reference sequence). The V segment lost 4 bases and the J segment 3 bases; nucleotides outside the gene matches: 5. CDR3 length: 14 residues. CDR3 region: CASSRGTEDYGYTF. CDR3 bases: TGTGCCAGTAGTAGGGGGACAGAGGACTATGGCTACACCTTC.

The chain links TRBV11-2 to TRBJ2-3; D perhaps matches TRBD1 (5 bases). The CDR3 spans 15 residues. Trimming cost V 1 base and J 3 bases, with 11 bases left between them. CDR1 is SGHAT and CDR2 is FQNNGV in the germline V gene. The CDR3 coding sequence is TGTGCCAGCAGCTTAGTACAGGCGTCAACAGATACGCAGTATTTT. It translates to CASSLVQASTDTQYF.

J is TRBJ1-2 and V is TRBV2; D not certain. Between the trimmed V and J ends, which lost 1 base and 1 base, there was a span of 4 bases. Germline-derived CDR1 and CDR2 are SNHLY and FYNNEI. The CDR3 contains 13 residues. In nucleotides, the CDR3 is TGTGCCAGCAGTGAAGACATTAACTATGGCTACACCTTC. Translation: CASSEDINYGYTF.

The V gene is TRBV25-1, the J gene TRBJ1-6; D gene uncertain. Per the germline V gene, CDR1 is MGHDK and CDR2 is SYGVNS. This CDR3 comprises 13 residues. V was trimmed by 6 bases and J by 6 bases, leaving 9 bases between them. The CDR3 spells CASRGGFNSPLHF. In DNA form, the CDR3 reads TGTGCCAGCAGGGGAGGGTTTAATTCACCCCTCCACTTT.

Only one count was recorded for this clone. The chain carries TRBV6-5 and TRBJ1-4; D call uncertain. The CDR3 totals 14 residues. Germline V gene sequence: CDR1 MNHEY, CDR2 SVGAGI. Trimming left V 6 bases short and J 0 bases short, with 8 bases between. The CDR3: CASRRGSTNEKLFF. The DNA of the CDR3 is TGTGCCAGCAGGAGAGGGTCAACTAATGAAAAACTGTTTTTT.

The chain employs TRBV25-1 and TRBJ2-1; D remains unclear. Germline V gives CDR1 MGHDK, CDR2 SYGVNS. The CDR3 runs 13 residues. The V end was cut by 6 bases, the J end by 7 bases, with 13 bases between. The CDR3 DNA reads as TGTGCCAGCAGCGGACCCCTTGTGAATGAGCAGTTCTTC. Its protein product is CASSGPLVNEQFF.

The chain combines TRBV4-1 with TRBJ1-2, with 8 bases matching TRBD1. Trimming took 4 bases from V and 8 from J; bases not matched to a gene: 9. Germline V gene sequence: CDR1 MGHRA, CDR2 YSYEKL. The CDR3 has 14 amino acids. The CDR3 here is CASSRGTGTSGYTF. DNA for the CDR3: TGCGCCAGCAGCCGAGGGACAGGCACTTCAGGCTACACCTTC.

The V gene is TRBV6-1, the J gene TRBJ1-1, with 8 bases lining up with TRBD1. Germline CDR1 MNHNS, CDR2 SASEGT. With 6 bases clipped from V and 4 bases from J, the junction kept 4 bases outside the gene matches. CDR3 length: 13 amino acids. CDR3 DNA: TGTGCCAGCAGGAATGACAGGGGCACTGAAGCTTTCTTT. Protein: CASRNDRGTEAFF.

A single count supports this clone. One end of the junction varies from germline; a read error may be responsible. This chain connects TRBV18 to TRBJ2-7; D is unresolved. The CDR3 sequence is 13 residues long. Germline V lookup: CDR1 KGHSH, CDR2 LQKENI. In DNA form, the CDR3 reads TGTGCCAGCTCACCCGTACGCGAATCGGAGCCGTACTTC. Amino acids: CASSPVRESEPYF.